These T cell receptor beta chains were read from a single sample in a study of long-term antiretroviral therapy in people with HIV. Assay used: immunoSEQ multiplex PCR; TCRdb lists only in-frame clones, some missing. The sample includes 30,000 or so clones, 93% of them seen just once. The sequenced sample was unsorted PBMCs, obtained 6.2 years after starting antiretroviral therapy. The receptors derive from a man aged 35 to 55 with HIV. Both conserved end residues are part of each CDR3. Fields, in order: V gene, clone size, J gene, D gene, CDR3 protein, CDR3 DNA. A D gene is named only where the DNA matches it firmly. Rows may omit the clone size; those that give it use once, few, many or a size class.

TRBV9	.	TRBJ1-5	.	CASSVEGNSNQPQHF	TGTGCCAGCAGCGTAGAGGGGAATAGCAATCAGCCCCAGCATTTT
TRBV2	.	TRBJ2-7	.	CASSGLAHPYEQYF	TGTGCCAGCAGCGGACTGGCTCATCCCTACGAGCAGTACTTC
TRBV5-4	.	TRBJ2-7	.	CASSLEGVRYEQYF	TGTGCCAGCAGCTTGGAAGGGGTTAGGTACGAGCAGTACTTC
TRBV10-1	.	TRBJ2-1	TRBD2	CASSSGGSAYNEQFF	TGCGCCAGCAGTTCGGGCGGGAGTGCCTACAATGAGCAGTTCTTC
TRBV5-4	.	TRBJ1-3	.	CASSLDEGQGNTIYF	TGTGCCAGCAGCTTGGATGAGGGGCAAGGAAACACCATATATTTT
TRBV5-1	.	TRBJ2-1	.	CASRTGPPGDEQFF	TGCGCCAGCAGAACGGGACCTCCGGGCGATGAGCAGTTCTTC
TRBV10-1	.	TRBJ2-1	TRBD1	CASSGQGLPSWQFF	TGCGCCAGCAGTGGACAGGGTCTCCCGTCGTGGCAGTTCTTC
TRBV30	.	TRBJ2-2	.	CAWSVDAPGDTGELFF	TGTGCCTGGAGTGTAGACGCCCCGGGAGACACCGGGGAGCTGTTTTTT
TRBV6-5	.	TRBJ2-7	TRBD1	CASSRQGAGEQYF	TGTGCCAGCAGTAGACAGGGGGCCGGCGAGCAGTACTTC
TRBV19	.	TRBJ2-2	.	CASISGANTGELFF	TGTGCCAGTATATCCGGGGCGAACACCGGGGAGCTGTTTTTT
TRBV6-5	.	TRBJ2-3	.	CASSSTDGGTQYF	TGTGCCAGCAGTTCAACGGACGGGGGTACGCAGTATTTT
TRBV5-1	.	TRBJ2-7	.	CASSLQFGSYEQYF	TGCGCCAGCAGCTTACAGTTCGGAAGCTACGAGCAGTACTTC
TRBV11-2	.	TRBJ2-7	TRBD1	CASHAGGSSYEQYF	TGTGCCTCCCACGCAGGGGGTTCCTCCTACGAGCAGTACTTC
TRBV7-9	.	TRBJ1-4	TRBD1	CASSPRQGSEKLFF	TGTGCCAGCAGCCCTAGACAGGGGAGTGAAAAACTGTTTTTT
TRBV7-7	.	TRBJ2-5	TRBD1	CASSLVAGTAQETQYF	TGTGCTAGCAGCTTAGTGGCAGGGACAGCCCAAGAGACCCAGTACTTC
TRBV7-2	.	TRBJ2-7	.	CASSFLSRTYEQYF	TGTGCCAGCAGCTTTTTAAGCAGGACCTACGAGCAGTACTTC
TRBV4-1	.	TRBJ2-1	.	CASSQEGYAYNEQFF	TGCGCCAGCAGCCAAGAAGGATACGCGTACAATGAGCAGTTCTTC
TRBV7-8	.	TRBJ1-5	.	CASSLDPNQPQHF	TGTGCCAGCAGCCTGGACCCTAATCAGCCCCAGCATTTT
TRBV15	.	TRBJ1-1	.	CATSRDRPAEAFF	TGTGCCACCAGCAGAGATCGGCCAGCTGAAGCTTTCTTT
TRBV2	.	TRBJ2-7	.	CASDRSYEQYF	TGTGCCAGCGATCGGTCCTACGAGCAGTACTTC
TRBV13	.	TRBJ2-7	TRBD2	CASSSETSGRVFREQYF	TGTGCCAGCAGCTCAGAAACGAGCGGGAGAGTTTTTCGTGAGCAGTACTTC
TRBV9	.	TRBJ2-3	.	CASSVIGGTDTQYF	TGTGCCAGCAGCGTCATCGGGGGCACAGATACGCAGTATTTT
TRBV9	.	TRBJ2-6	.	CASSVGSSGANVLTF	TGTGCCAGCAGCGTGGGATCATCTGGGGCCAACGTCCTGACTTTC
TRBV9	.	TRBJ2-3	.	CASSVGGGAYYTDTQYF	TGTGCCAGCAGCGTAGGGGGCGGTGCTTACTACACAGATACGCAGTATTTT
TRBV5-4	once	TRBJ1-1	.	CASGPVGASTEAFF	TGTGCCAGCGGACCCGTCGGGGCGAGCACTGAAGCTTTCTTT
TRBV4-3	.	TRBJ2-1	.	CASSQVSAGYNEQFF	TGCGCCAGCAGCCAAGTGAGTGCAGGCTACAATGAGCAGTTCTTC
TRBV6-5	once	TRBJ1-1	.	CASSSLGTEAFF	TGTGCCAGCAGTTCCCTGGGGACTGAAGCTTTCTTT
TRBV5-1	.	TRBJ1-1	.	CASSTRDITEAFF	TGCGCCAGCAGCACACGGGACATCACTGAAGCTTTCTTT